Shown below are 25 T cell receptor beta chains from a single sample sequenced in a study of blood T cell repertoires in COVID-19. Assay used: immunoSEQ multiplex PCR; TCRdb lists only in-frame clones, some missing. In the table there are around 77,000 clones, 85% to 90% of which are singletons. Specimen: peripheral blood. The receptor set was obtained from a man aged 65 to 85 with active or convalescent COVID-19.

The CDR3 nucleotides are TGCGCCAGCAGCTTGACCGGACAGGATGCCTATGGCTACACCTTC. Its protein product is CASSLTGQDAYGYTF. The chain has TRBV5-1 and TRBJ1-2; 7 bases are shared with TRBD1. The CDR3 sequence is 15 residues long. Trimming cost V 1 base and J 4 bases; bases outside gene matches: 7. Germline CDR1 reads SGHRS; CDR2 reads YFSETQ.

This chain links TRBV11-2 with TRBJ2-7, with no clear D. Trimming removed 4 bases from V and 0 bases from J, with 13 bases in between. The CDR3 sequence is 15 residues long. Germline assignment: CDR1 SGHAT and CDR2 FQNNGV. This chain's CDR3 is CASSSFSPSSYEQYF. For the CDR3, the DNA is TGTGCCAGCAGCTCGTTCTCCCCTAGCTCCTACGAGCAGTACTTC.

The genes are TRBV19 and TRBJ1-1, with 10 bases aligning to TRBD1. With 6 bases clipped from V and 4 bases from J, the junction kept 8 bases outside the gene matches. This CDR3 has 15 amino acids. Germline V gene data show CDR1 as LNHDA and CDR2 as SQIVND (reference sequence). The CDR3 DNA follows: TGTGCCAGTAGGAAGACAGGGGGCCGAGGCACTGAAGCTTTCTTT. This sequence encodes CASRKTGGRGTEAFF.

J is TRBJ1-1 and V is TRBV20-1; no firm D call. The CDR3 is 11 residues long. The V gene's germline CDR1 is DFQATT and CDR2 SNEGSKA (reference sequence). Trimming removed 6 bases from V and 3 bases from J, with 8 bases in between. The CDR3 nucleotides are TGCAGTGCCAGGAAGGACACTGAAGCTTTCTTT. Translation gives CSARKDTEAFF.

The chain combines TRBV5-1 with TRBJ1-1; a possible D gene is TRBD1 (6 bases). Germline CDR1 is SGHRS and CDR2 is YFSETQ. V dropped 3 bases and J dropped 0 bases, with 12 bases sitting between them. This CDR3 region has 15 residues. CDR3 sequence: CASSSPGGLNTEAFF. CDR3 in DNA: TGCGCCAGCAGCTCGCCGGGGGGCCTGAACACTGAAGCTTTCTTT.

This clone was seen a single time. The J gene is TRBJ1-5, the V gene TRBV11-2; D is possibly TRBD1 (6 bases). CDR3 length equals 15 residues. Germline CDR1 and CDR2: SGHAT and FQNNGV. Trimming took 1 base from V and 3 from J, leaving 10 bases between them. This CDR3 is CASSLAGQPNQPQHF. CDR3 nucleotides: TGTGCCAGCAGCTTAGCAGGACAGCCCAATCAGCCCCAGCATTTT.

V usage is TRBV9 and J usage is TRBJ2-3; tentative D call: TRBD1 (6 bases). The CDR3 length is 15 residues. With 1 base removed from V and 4 bases from J, the gap between germline ends came to 13 bases. CDR1 and CDR2 from the germline V gene are SGDLS and YYNGEE. This chain's CDR3 is CASSVFRQGPDTQYF. Here the CDR3 DNA reads TGTGCCAGCAGCGTATTTCGGCAGGGGCCAGATACGCAGTATTTT.

The rearrangement joins TRBV27 to TRBJ1-1, with D possibly TRBD1 on 6 matching bases. CDR1 MNHEY and CDR2 SMNVEV come from the germline V gene (reference sequence). CDR3 length equals 15 residues. V was clipped by 0 bases and J by 5 bases, with 13 bases between them. CDR3 region: CASSLSTGLRTEAFF. CDR3 bases: TGTGCCAGCAGTTTATCCACAGGGCTGAGGACTGAAGCTTTCTTT.

This clone occurred once. The V gene is TRBV9, the J gene TRBJ1-2, with D possibly TRBD1 on 5 matching bases. V lost 0 bases and J lost 3, with 12 bases in between. CDR1 SGDLS and CDR2 YYNGEE come from the germline V gene. This CDR3 comprises 15 residues. CDR3 loop: CASSVGARDYYGYTF. The CDR3 DNA reads TGTGCCAGCAGCGTAGGTGCCAGGGACTACTATGGCTACACCTTC. The full variable domain, completed using reference TRBV9 and TRBJ1-2, is DSGVTQTPKHLITATGQRVTLRCSPRSGDLSVYWYQQSLDQGLQFLIQYYNGEERAKGNILERFSAQQFPDLHSELNLSSLELGDSALYFCASSVGARDYYGYTFGSGTRLTVV.

This clone was picked up one time. V is TRBV29-1 and J is TRBJ2-7; TRBD2 matches 10 bases. Germline CDR1 reads SQVTM; CDR2 reads ANQGSEA. J lost 4 bases, V lost 5 bases, and 2 bases had no gene match. This CDR3 spans 12 amino acids. The CDR3: CSVSSGSYEQYF. In nucleotides, the CDR3 is TGCAGCGTTTCTAGCGGGAGTTACGAGCAGTACTTC.

This clone was detected once. The chain couples TRBV6-2 or TRBV6-3 to TRBJ1-6; D is possibly TRBD1 (5 bases). CDR3 length: 16 residues. Trimming removed 2 bases from V and 0 bases from J, with 8 bases in between. Germline lookup yields CDR1 MNHEY and CDR2 SVGEGT. CDR3 loop: CASSYGGSSYNSPLHF. The CDR3 DNA is TGTGCCAGCAGTTACGGGGGGAGCTCCTATAATTCACCCCTCCACTTT.

This clone appeared a single time. The rearrangement joins TRBV4-2 to TRBJ2-7, with 7 bases that match TRBD1. Trimming removed 5 bases from V and 7 bases from J; junction bases left unmatched: 8. CDR3 length equals 13 residues. The V gene's germline CDR1 is LGHNA and CDR2 YNFKEQ. CDR3 DNA sequence: TGTGCCAGCAGCGATCGACAGGGTAGGGAGCAGTACTTC. The encoded protein is CASSDRQGREQYF.

The genes are TRBV21-1 and TRBJ2-3; the table assigns TRBD2, which was not confirmed against the DNA. TRBV21-1 is termed a pseudogene. CDR3 size: 16 residues. This chain's CDR3 is CASNSLLAGDSDTQYF. The CDR3 region has the DNA TGTGCCAGCAATTCTTTACTAGCGGGAGATTCAGATACGCAGTATTTT.

The V call is TRBV18, the J call TRBJ1-6; tentative D call: TRBD1 (5 bases). From germline, CDR1 is KGHSH and CDR2 LQKENI. This CDR3 contains 16 residues. Trimming took off 2 bases at V and 6 bases at J, with 14 bases between the two ends. The DNA of the CDR3 is TGTGCCAGCTCACCAGCCCCCGCACAGGTTAATTCACCCCTCCACTTT. Amino acid sequence: CASSPAPAQVNSPLHF. Full variable domain (rest looked up from reference TRBV18 and TRBJ1-6): NAGVMQNPRHLVRRRGQEARLRCSPMKGHSHVYWYRQLPEEGLKFMVYLQKENIIDESGMPKERFSAEFPKEGPSILRIQQVVRGDSAAYFCASSPAPAQVNSPLHFGNGTRLTVT.

This clone was seen only a few times. The chain combines TRBV28 with TRBJ1-1; perhaps TRBD1 as D (5 bases). This CDR3 has 15 amino acids. Germline CDR1 reads MDHEN; CDR2 reads SYDVKM. The V and J ends lost 5 bases and 2 bases respectively, with 15 bases between them. CDR3 in DNA: TGTGCCAGCAGTCAAAACAGGAGACTTAACACTGAAGCTTTCTTT. Protein: CASSQNRRLNTEAFF.

The genes are TRBV29-1 and TRBJ2-1; D gene uncertain. The CDR3 covers 12 residues. The germline gives CDR1 SQVTM, CDR2 ANQGSEA. V lost 7 bases and J lost 5, with 12 bases in between. CDR3 in DNA: TGCAGCGCTAATAGAAATGACAATGAGCAGTTCTTC. Translation: CSANRNDNEQFF.

This chain joins TRBV5-1 and TRBJ1-2; D ambiguous. The CDR3 is made up of 15 amino acids. The germline V and J ends were trimmed by 3 bases and 5 bases, with 17 bases remaining between them. The V gene's germline CDR1 is SGHRS and CDR2 YFSETQ. The CDR3 reads CASSSGGLKVYGYTF. The CDR3 nucleotides are TGCGCCAGCAGCTCCGGCGGGCTTAAAGTGTATGGCTACACCTTC.

The CDR3 DNA reads as TGTGCCAGCAGTGACGCGGTCCAAGAGACCCAGTACTTC. Translating gives CASSDAVQETQYF. J is TRBJ2-5 and V is TRBV28; D not certain. Germline V gives CDR1 MDHEN, CDR2 SYDVKM. The V end lost 5 bases, the J end lost 1 base, and 8 bases lay between the germline ends. The CDR3 has 13 residues.

This CDR3 is CASSLSRGLEKLFF. The CDR3 DNA reads TGTGCCAGCAGCTTAAGCAGGGGGTTAGAAAAACTGTTTTTT. V and J are TRBV7-2 and TRBJ1-4; 7 nucleotides match TRBD1. The CDR3 is 14 amino acids. V shed 2 bases, J shed 8 bases, and the junction held 5 bases outside the gene matches. Germline assignment: CDR1 SGHTA and CDR2 FQGNSA. Combining the CDR3 with reference TRBV7-2 and TRBJ1-4 gives the whole variable domain GAGVSQSPSNKVTEKGKDVELRCDPISGHTALYWYRQSLGQGLEFLIYFQGNSAPDKSGLPSDRFSAERTGGSVSTLTIQRTQQEDSAVYLCASSLSRGLEKLFFGSGTQLSVL.

The rearrangement links TRBV5-5 to TRBJ2-7; the match to TRBD1 covers 7 bases. The germline V gene has CDR1 SGHKS and CDR2 YYEKEE (reference sequence). The CDR3 runs to 16 residues. J gave up 6 bases and V 2 bases, and 14 bases lay outside the gene matches. The CDR3 loop reads CASSFQAMGQTSEQYF. DNA of the CDR3: TGTGCCAGCAGCTTTCAAGCCATGGGACAGACGAGCGAGCAGTACTTC.

V gene TRBV27 combines with J gene TRBJ1-1, with a tentative D call TRBD1 (5 bases). Trimming cost V 6 bases and J 1 base, with 12 bases left between them. The length of the CDR3 is 14 residues. Germline CDR1 MNHEY, CDR2 SMNVEV (reference sequence). CDR3 DNA sequence: TGTGCCAGCAGCCCACACGGGGGGAACACTGAAGCTTTCTTT. Its translation: CASSPHGGNTEAFF.

The CDR3 reads CASSLSGLAKNIQYF. The CDR3 DNA reads as TGTGCCAGCAGCTTAAGTGGCCTAGCCAAAAACATTCAGTACTTC. This chain links TRBV7-2 with TRBJ2-4; D gene uncertain. The CDR3 runs to 15 residues. The germline V gene encodes CDR1 SGHTA and CDR2 FQGNSA. V was cut by 2 bases and J by 0 bases, with 8 bases left in between.

The gene calls are TRBV5-6 and TRBJ2-1; D not certain. This CDR3 comprises 14 residues. Trimming stripped 0 bases from V and 1 base from J, with 5 bases between. CDR1 SGHDT and CDR2 YYEEEE come from the germline V gene. The CDR3 DNA follows: TGTGCCAGCAGCTTGGCACTGTCCTACAATGAGCAGTTCTTC. It encodes CASSLALSYNEQFF.

The chain carries TRBV5-1 and TRBJ2-7; 15 nucleotides agree with TRBD2. The CDR3 sequence is 16 residues long. With V trimmed by 3 bases and J by 5 bases, 6 bases remained unmatched. Germline CDR1 is SGHRS and CDR2 is YFSETQ. This CDR3 is CASSSGTSGRTDEQYF. The CDR3 bases are TGCGCCAGCAGCTCCGGGACTAGCGGGAGGACTGACGAGCAGTACTTC.

This chain joins TRBV15 and TRBJ2-7; D not certain. The CDR3 loop spans 14 amino acids. Between the trimmed V and J ends, which lost 5 bases and 2 bases, there was a span of 13 bases. Germline V gene sequence: CDR1 LNHNV, CDR2 YYDKDF (reference sequence). CDR3 loop: CATSPRSNTYEQYF. CDR3 DNA sequence: TGTGCCACCAGCCCTCGGAGCAACACCTACGAGCAGTACTTC.